This T cell receptor beta chain originates from a study of blood T cell repertoires in COVID-19. Trimming left V 7 bases short and J 4 bases short, with 11 bases between. Looked up from germline, CDR1 is SEHNR and CDR2 is FQNEAQ (reference sequence). The CDR3 runs 13 residues. Using immunoSEQ multiplex PCR, the repertoire was profiled, and TCRdb retains in-frame clones only, with some absent. The sample consists of 200,000 to 250,000 clones, 87% of them appearing once. This chain connects TRBV7-9 to TRBJ1-3; D is undetermined. The receptor was derived from a man aged 25-40 years who had recovered from COVID-19. The sequencing sample was made of PBMCs or T cells enriched from blood (not recorded which). This CDR3 reads CASTRGGGNTIYF. The CDR3 coding sequence is TGTGCCAGCACCCGGGGAGGAGGAAACACCATATATTTT.